Given below is one T cell receptor beta chain in context. Its specific antigen is unknown. No base quality information exists; no much larger clone differs at one position. This sample was taken from a study of identical twins (dated by TCRdb to 2015 to 2016). Regarding the research as a whole: To test whether fetal clonotypes persist, this study deep-sequenced TCR alpha and beta repertoires from monozygotic twins, from unrelated adults of various ages, and from cord blood. To rule out contamination, replicate twin experiments were performed at different times with different library preparation protocols.

The junction shows trimming of 0 bases on V and 5 bases on J, plus 7 bases between the germline ends. The germline V gene supplies CDR1 LGHNA and CDR2 YNFKEQ. Counted from cysteine to phenylalanine, this CDR3 has 14 amino acids. Only the CDR3 DNA is retained, 42 bases long and in frame from the first base. Receptors were amplified or captured by 5' RACE. TCRdb names Illumina HiSeq 2000 as the instrument used. Template switching added a universal primer binding site, and the final cDNA carried a unique molecular identifier that allowed TCR cDNA molecules to be counted accurately. First-strand cDNA for TCR alpha and beta chains was synthesized from specific primers in the conserved constant-segment region. To control for contamination, every cDNA library was double barcoded, receiving both a SMART-Mk sample barcode and Illumina barcodes. Two successive PCR steps introduced TruSeq adapter sequences along with Illumina sample barcodes. Sequencing of the TCR alpha and beta cDNA libraries was done on the Illumina HiSeq platform using custom primers. Per the original workflow: Raw reads were processed with MiGEC to extract unique molecular identifiers, and MiXCR was used to determine CDR3 positions. For each individual, recombination models were inferred using an EM algorithm with the repgenHMM and IGoR tools. The analysis of shared clonotypes was done with the tcR package in R, with sharing normalized by the product of cloneset sizes. To study raw recombination free of thymic and clonal selection effects, out-of-frame nonproductive sequences were analyzed. The public reads were run again by TCRdb, first through fastp at Q25 and then through MiXCR, and only productive beta chains were kept. Identical CDR3 protein sequences are pooled into one entry, listed with their most common genes and DNA. TCRdb, not the original authors, processed these V and J calls. For this sample the table gives hundreds of thousands of distinct CDR3 sequences, of which 9% to 15% were detected only once. In total, the top ten clones hold around 1.5% of the sample.

Overall study outcomes, separate from this receptor: In monozygotic twins, out-of-frame TCR alpha sharing was systematically underestimated by recombination models, although the models agreed with sharing between unrelated individuals. Out-of-frame TCR alpha sequences shared between twins showed an excess of low generation-probability sequences compared with coincidental sharing between unrelated individuals. Conclusions relied on cross-sectional statistical analysis, since the same donors could not be followed over many years. Fewer insertions were carried by abundant cord blood beta clonotypes; a weaker similar trend was observed in young adult naive repertoires, while no such trend was observed in memory repertoires. Zero-insertion analyses could be partly confounded by invariant T cells such as MAIT and iNKT, although diverse VJ usage argued against such confounding for most clonotypes. A weaker excess of twin sharing was found in beta out-of-frame sequences because the signal-to-noise ratio was lowered by fewer shared sequences.

Every donor in the study was a healthy Caucasian. The twin cohort comprised three pairs of female monozygotic twins, all aged about 18 to 30 years. Peripheral blood mononuclear cells were used as the source from which RNA for TCR libraries was isolated. The sample also formed part of further work on yellow fever vaccine responses in identical twins. The second study's paper adds: The T cell response to vaccination in identical twins was reported by the authors to appear partly convergent and partly personalized. Focusing on identical twins, the study followed the T cell clones that responded to the vaccine, and did so with precision.

The TCR originated in a woman under 30 in good health. Material: PBMCs. The chain joins TRBV4-2 to TRBJ2-2; TRBD1 might be the D gene, on 5 matching bases. The sequence in DNA is TGTGCCAGCAGCCAAGAATACAGGACCGGGGAGCTGTTTTTT. Translation gives CASSQEYRTGELFF.